This TCR beta chain was obtained from a study of breast tumors, draining lymph nodes, adjacent tissues. Overall study findings and caveats: That most tumor T cells come from lymph nodes remained unproven. Most tumor T cells seemingly derive from lymph node, then expand in tumor. Tumor repertoires ranked between lymph nodes and nontumor tissue in diversity, with V and J gene preferences.

This clonotype was seen repeatedly, ten times or more. Its specificity is unknown. TCRdb reanalysed the multiplex PCR reads using MiXCR and keeps one entry per CDR3 protein. Found here are 80,000 to 130,000 distinct CDR3 sequences, approximately 21% of them singletons; the top ten hold approximately 1.3%. Breast cancer patients provided tissue from their axillary draining lymph nodes. The source is a female donor with breast cancer. Some clones in this sample may be carry-over from other donors' samples. What was sequenced was axillary lymph node tissue.

CDR3 region: CASSPGGSSYNEQFF. CDR3 in DNA: TGCGCCAGCAGCCCAGGGGGTAGCTCCTACAATGAGCAGTTCTTC. The chain couples TRBV5-1 to TRBJ2-1; TRBD1 matches 7 bases. From germline, CDR1 is SGHRS and CDR2 YFSETQ. The trim removed 4 bases at V and 0 bases at J, leaving 4 bases unmatched. This CDR3 has 15 amino acids.